This TCR beta chain was identified in a study of cytomegalovirus exposure and HLA in healthy donors. The primer mix had 60 Vbeta and 13 Jbeta primers. Sequencing used immunoSEQ multiplex PCR; TCRdb keeps in-frame clones, though not all of them. The table lists 90,000 to 110,000 clones, 75% to 85% of them singletons. The CDR3 sequence is 13 residues long. The V gene's germline CDR1 is SGHDN and CDR2 FVKESK. V lost 2 bases to trimming and J lost 2 bases, with 5 bases between them. Nominally healthy donors provided the samples, though records likely missed some immune exposures. This clone was counted a few times.

The chain employs TRBV14 and TRBJ2-3; D is undetermined. The specimen sequenced was PBMCs. This receptor was identified in a man aged 25 to 40 in good health and CMV-seronegative. The CDR3 DNA follows: TGTGCCAGCAGCCAATTCCACACAGATACGCAGTATTTT. Translation gives CASSQFHTDTQYF.